The 24 T cell receptor beta chains reported below all come from one sample, sequenced in a study of blood T cell repertoires in COVID-19. Assay: immunoSEQ multiplex PCR; the TCRdb copy retains only in-frame clones and omits some. The sample includes under 50,000 clones, 90% of them seen just once. The sequenced sample was peripheral blood. The receptor set was obtained from a man in his 70s with active COVID-19.

The chain employs TRBV7-9 and TRBJ2-7; D perhaps matches TRBD1 (6 bases). There are 13 residues in the CDR3. Per the germline V gene, CDR1 is SEHNR and CDR2 is FQNEAQ (reference sequence). V lost 5 bases and J lost 3, with 11 bases in between. The CDR3 DNA follows: TGTGCCAGCAGCCGGGACATAAACTACGAGCAGTACTTC. Its protein is CASSRDINYEQYF. The full variable domain, in which reference TRBV7-9 and TRBJ2-7 provide the parts outside the CDR3, is DTGVSQNPRHKITKRGQNVTFRCDPISEHNRLYWYRQTLGQGPEFLTYFQNEAQLEKSRLLSDRFSAERPKGSFSTLEIQRTEQGDSAMYLCASSRDINYEQYFGPGTRLTVT.

V and J are TRBV5-6 and TRBJ1-6, with D unresolved. CDR1 SGHDT and CDR2 YYEEEE come from the germline V gene. Trimming removed 2 bases from V and 5 bases from J, with 11 bases in between. This CDR3 has 15 amino acids. CDR3: CASSFRGPNNSPLHF. Here the CDR3 DNA reads TGTGCCAGCAGCTTTCGGGGTCCCAATAATTCACCCCTCCACTTT.

The rearrangement uses TRBV5-4 and TRBJ2-7; D may be TRBD2 (5 bases). V was pared by 4 bases and J by 6 bases, with 14 bases between. Germline-derived CDR1 and CDR2 are SGHNT and YYREEE (reference sequence). The CDR3 length is 13 residues. The CDR3 protein is CASSPPRAGEQYF. The CDR3 bases are TGTGCCAGCAGCCCTCCCCGGGCGGGCGAGCAGTACTTC.

The chain has TRBV2 and TRBJ2-5; 11 bases line up with TRBD1. The V gene's germline CDR1 is SNHLY and CDR2 FYNNEI. The CDR3 consists of 14 residues. V lost 6 bases, J lost 8 bases, and 8 bases stayed unmatched. The CDR3 coding sequence is TGTGCCAGCAGCGGACAGGGGGCGATCGTTACCCAGTACTTC. Translated: CASSGQGAIVTQYF.

The J gene is TRBJ2-7, the V gene TRBV28; 7 bases line up with TRBD1. V lost 4 bases and J lost 2; bases outside the gene matches: 8. CDR1 is MDHEN and CDR2 is SYDVKM in the germline V gene. CDR3 length equals 15 residues. The CDR3 DNA sequence: TGTGCCAGCAGTTCGCTTGGGCAGGGGGCCTACGAGCAGTACTTC. As protein: CASSSLGQGAYEQYF.

This chain uses TRBV28 with TRBJ2-2, with TRBD1 as a possible D gene (6 bases). V was clipped by 7 bases and J by 6 bases, with 18 bases between them. The CDR3 length is 15 residues. Germline assignment: CDR1 MDHEN and CDR2 SYDVKM. The CDR3: CASTLGGGGAGELFF. Here the CDR3 DNA reads TGTGCCAGCACCCTTGGGGGCGGTGGGGCCGGGGAGCTGTTTTTT. The full variable domain, completed using reference TRBV28 and TRBJ2-2, is DVKVTQSSRYLVKRTGEKVFLECVQDMDHENMFWYRQDPGLGLRLIYFSYDVKMKEKGDIPEGYSVSREKKERFSLILESASTNQTSMYLCASTLGGGGAGELFFGEGSRLTVL.

For the CDR3, the DNA is TGTGCCAGCAGGCCAGGGGCGAATCAGCCCCAGCATTTT. Its protein is CASRPGANQPQHF. The chain couples TRBV12-3 or TRBV12-4 to TRBJ1-5; a possible D gene is TRBD1 (6 bases). Trimming stripped 6 bases from V and 4 bases from J, with 10 bases between. The CDR3 extends over 13 amino acids.

The chain links TRBV24-1 to TRBJ2-1; TRBD2 matches at 14 bases. Germline V gene data show CDR1 as KGHDR and CDR2 as SFDVKD. The junction had 4 bases not matched to a gene; V was cut back by 4 bases and J by 6 bases. The CDR3 extends over 16 amino acids. DNA for the CDR3: TGTGCCACCAGTGACACCGGGACTAGCGGGGGCAATGAGCAGTTCTTC. This codes for CATSDTGTSGGNEQFF.

This clone was recorded only once. CDR3 bases: TGTGCCAGCAGCTTTGGGGGGGAGCAGTTCTTC. It specifies CASSFGGEQFF. The chain combines TRBV7-2 with TRBJ2-1; D perhaps matches TRBD2 (6 bases). Between the trimmed V and J ends, which lost 3 bases and 10 bases, there was a span of 7 bases. CDR1 SGHTA and CDR2 FQGNSA come from the germline V gene. The CDR3 spans 11 residues.

V is TRBV7-3 and J is TRBJ1-1; D not resolved. Germline values: CDR1 SGHTA, CDR2 FQGTGA. The CDR3 loop spans 13 amino acids. V was trimmed by 2 bases and J by 0 bases, leaving 4 bases between them. The CDR3 loop is CASSLQMNTEAFF. The DNA for the CDR3 is TGTGCCAGCAGCTTACAGATGAACACTGAAGCTTTCTTT.

The gene calls are TRBV5-6 and TRBJ1-6, with 8 bases fitting TRBD1. The V gene's germline CDR1 is SGHDT and CDR2 YYEEEE. V shed 7 bases, J shed 9 bases, and the junction held 6 bases outside the gene matches. There are 13 residues in the CDR3. The CDR3 DNA reads TGTGCCAGCCGTCGGACAGGGCGTTCACCCCTCCACTTT. The encoded protein is CASRRTGRSPLHF.

V gene TRBV4-3 combines with J gene TRBJ1-6; tentative D call: TRBD1 (5 bases). Germline assignment: CDR1 LGHNA and CDR2 YSLEER. The V and J ends lost 5 bases and 9 bases respectively, with 20 bases between them. The CDR3 runs to 16 residues. The CDR3 loop is CASSSVRAGTGSPLHF. The CDR3 DNA sequence: TGCGCCAGCAGCTCGGTGAGGGCGGGGACGGGTTCACCCCTCCACTTT.

This chain uses TRBV4-3 with TRBJ2-3; 10 nucleotides align to TRBD2. This CDR3 contains 16 residues. Per germline, CDR1 LGHNA and CDR2 YSLEER. Trimming cost V 3 bases and J 2 bases; bases outside gene matches: 5. The chain's CDR3 is CASSQDLAGDTDTQYF. As DNA, the CDR3 is TGCGCCAGCAGCCAGGACCTAGCGGGGGACACAGATACGCAGTATTTT.

The chain employs TRBV6-5 and TRBJ1-3; 9 bases align to TRBD1. The CDR3 sequence is 15 residues long. Germline CDR1 is MNHEY and CDR2 is SVGAGI. J was trimmed by 3 bases and V by 5 bases; bases with no gene match: 5. CDR3 region: CASSRTGGYGNTIYF. Written as DNA, the CDR3 is TGTGCCAGCAGTCGCACAGGGGGCTATGGAAACACCATATATTTT.

The V and J genes are TRBV27 and TRBJ2-7; 9 nucleotides align to TRBD1. The V segment lost 8 bases and the J segment 2 bases; nucleotides outside the gene matches: 4. Germline assignment: CDR1 MNHEY and CDR2 SMNVEV (reference sequence). This CDR3 is 13 amino acids long. The CDR3 loop is CASEGQGPYEQYF. Written as DNA, the CDR3 is TGTGCCAGCGAGGGACAGGGCCCCTACGAGCAGTACTTC.

This rearrangement joins TRBV15 to TRBJ1-5; 9 bases are shared with TRBD1. With V trimmed by 6 bases and J by 4 bases, 13 bases remained unmatched. CDR3 size: 17 residues. Germline V gene lookup returns CDR1 LNHNV and CDR2 YYDKDF (reference sequence). DNA for the CDR3: TGTGCCACCAGTCGGGACAGGGCAACTCCGATTAATCAGCCCCAGCATTTT. It codes for CATSRDRATPINQPQHF.

The gene calls are TRBV7-9 and TRBJ2-1; 14 nucleotides agree with TRBD2. V was pared by 4 bases and J by 8 bases, with 4 bases of the junction left unmatched. Germline values: CDR1 SEHNR, CDR2 FQNEAQ (reference sequence). This CDR3 comprises 15 residues. The CDR3 DNA follows: TGTGCCAGCAGCTCTGGGACTAGCGGGAGAGATGAGCAGTTCTTC. It yields the protein CASSSGTSGRDEQFF.

The chain links TRBV19 to TRBJ2-7; weak D call: TRBD2 (5 bases). This CDR3 comprises 13 residues. The germline V gene encodes CDR1 LNHDA and CDR2 SQIVND (reference sequence). Trimming removed 7 bases from V and 3 bases from J, with 13 bases in between. The CDR3 sequence: CASTEEGNYEQYF. The CDR3 nucleotides are TGTGCCAGTACGGAGGAAGGGAACTACGAGCAGTACTTC.

The gene calls are TRBV7-6 and TRBJ2-1; D gene uncertain. Trimming took 1 base from V and 0 from J, leaving 10 bases between them. Germline CDR1 is SGHVS and CDR2 is FNYEAQ. This CDR3 contains 16 residues. CDR3 loop: CASSLVPPGSYNEQFF. In DNA, the CDR3 is TGTGCCAGCAGCTTAGTACCCCCGGGCTCCTACAATGAGCAGTTCTTC.

The V and J genes are TRBV7-2 and TRBJ1-4; a weak D match, TRBD1 (5 bases). Trimming stripped 5 bases from V and 8 bases from J, with 18 bases between. The CDR3 is made up of 15 amino acids. In germline, CDR1 is SGHTA, CDR2 FQGNSA. The CDR3 nucleotides are TGTGCCAGCAGCCTTAGCGGGACCCTCTTGGAAAAACTGTTTTTT. The encoded protein is CASSLSGTLLEKLFF.

Concerning this clone: The CDR3 ends on some other residue instead of the conserved phenylalanine or tryptophan, so this is likely a read error. The limits of the CDR3 on the DNA are not certain, so only TCRdb's listed CDR3 is given. The chain couples TRBV5-6 to TRBJ1-4; the DNA was not compared with TRBD1, the D call given in the table. The CDR3 contains 11 residues when both ends are counted. Germline CDR1 reads SGHDT; CDR2 reads YYEEEE. This CDR3 reads CASSVRDRPLS.

This chain joins TRBV18 and TRBJ2-2; 7 bases align to TRBD1. The CDR3 has 17 residues. Germline CDR1 and CDR2: KGHSH and LQKENI. V shed 4 bases and J 5 bases; nucleotides not matched to a gene: 13. CDR3 in amino acids: CASSRTGVHGGTGELFF. CDR3 in DNA: TGTGCCAGCTCACGGACAGGCGTTCATGGTGGGACCGGGGAGCTGTTTTTT. The full variable domain, in which reference TRBV18 and TRBJ2-2 provide the parts outside the CDR3, is NAGVMQNPRHLVRRRGQEARLRCSPMKGHSHVYWYRQLPEEGLKFMVYLQKENIIDESGMPKERFSAEFPKEGPSILRIQQVVRGDSAAYFCASSRTGVHGGTGELFFGEGSRLTVL.

This clone was counted a single time. This chain links TRBV5-1 with TRBJ1-2; 9 bases map to TRBD1. Germline V CDR1 and CDR2: SGHRS, YFSETQ. CDR3 length: 13 residues. J was trimmed by 7 bases and V by 0 bases; bases with no gene match: 1. This chain's CDR3 is CASSLGQGVGYTF. The CDR3 DNA follows: TGCGCCAGCAGCTTGGGACAGGGGGTTGGCTACACCTTC.

This clone was recorded once. The rearrangement links TRBV7-2 to TRBJ2-1, with TRBD2 identical over 9 bases. J lost 4 bases, V lost 5 bases, and 12 bases had no gene match. CDR1 SGHTA and CDR2 FQGNSA come from the germline V gene. The CDR3 contains 17 residues. In DNA form, the CDR3 reads TGTGCCAGCAGCGCTCCTAGTGGACTAGCGACATACAATGAGCAGTTCTTC. Protein product: CASSAPSGLATYNEQFF.